A selection of T cell receptor beta chains follows, all from one sample in a study of radiation and T cells in renal cell carcinoma. The table came from immunoSEQ multiplex PCR; TCRdb's copy has only in-frame clones and leaves some out. Of approximately 100,000 clones listed, about 88% were seen once; the top ten hold approximately 8.1%. Sequencing used blood, obtained from a patient whose treatment included radiotherapy and nephrectomy. Receptors originate from a man in his forties or fifties with renal cell carcinoma. CDR3s include the opening cysteine and the closing phenylalanine or tryptophan. Each record gives: V gene, J gene, clone size, D gene, CDR3 DNA, CDR3 protein. D genes are given only for firm matches. Rows give clone size only sometimes, using once, few, many, or a class for an expanded clone.

TRBV5-1	TRBJ2-5	many	TRBD2	TGCGCCAGCAGCTCCTCTCGGTCTAGCGGGGAGACCCAGTACTTC	CASSSSRSSGETQYF
TRBV10-3	TRBJ1-2	.	.	TGTGCCATCAGTGAGTCAATAGGTAACTATGGCTACACCTTC	CAISESIGNYGYTF
TRBV6-5	TRBJ1-1	.	TRBD1	TGTGCCAGCAGTTCAGAGAGGGGGCTTGAAGCTTTCTTT	CASSSERGLEAFF
TRBV5-6	TRBJ2-3	.	.	TGTGCCAGCAGCTTGGGAGGGGATACGCAGTATTTT	CASSLGGDTQYF
TRBV6-1	TRBJ2-5	.	.	TGTGCCAGCAGTGTCCTCAGGCAGGCTAGCGAAGAGACCCAGTACTTC	CASSVLRQASEETQYF
TRBV11-2	TRBJ1-1	.	.	TGTGCCAGCAGCTTAGAGTTGACAAGTGAAGCTTTCTTT	CASSLELTSEAFF
TRBV5-6	TRBJ2-1	.	TRBD1	TGTGCCAGCAGCTTGGGGGACAGGGGGGCTGAGCAGTTCTTC	CASSLGDRGAEQFF
TRBV5-1	TRBJ2-5	.	.	TGCGCCAGCACCTCGGACCGGGCCGAAGAGACCCAGTACTTC	CASTSDRAEETQYF
TRBV6-1	TRBJ2-3	.	.	TGTGCCAGCACCACCGGGGGCGACACAGATACGCAGTATTTT	CASTTGGDTDTQYF
TRBV5-1	TRBJ2-2	.	.	TGCGCCAGCAGCTTGGCGGGGAGTACCGGGGAGCTGTTTTTT	CASSLAGSTGELFF
TRBV7-6	TRBJ2-2	.	.	TGTGCCAGCAGCTTAGGATGGGCGGGTAGTGGAAGTGGCGGGGAGCTGTTTTTT	CASSLGWAGSGSGGELFF
TRBV4-1	TRBJ2-6	.	TRBD1	TGCGCCAGCAGCCAAGAAGGGGGCTTTTTATCGGGGGCCAACGTCCTGACTTTC	CASSQEGGFLSGANVLTF
TRBV5-6	TRBJ1-1	.	.	TGTGCCAGCAGCTTTACACTTAACACTGAAGCTTTCTTT	CASSFTLNTEAFF
TRBV19	TRBJ1-2	.	TRBD1	TGTGCCAGTACTCGGGACAGAAACTATGGCTACACCTTC	CASTRDRNYGYTF
TRBV7-9	TRBJ2-5	.	.	TGTGCCAGCAGATCTGGGGGCGCGCTGGCGGAGACCCAGTACTTC	CASRSGGALAETQYF
TRBV19	TRBJ2-1	.	.	TGTGCCAGTAGTATATCTTGGCAGGGATACAATGAGCAGTTCTTC	CASSISWQGYNEQFF
TRBV2	TRBJ1-3	.	.	TGTGCCAGCAGTGTCTCCTCTGGAAACACCATATATTTT	CASSVSSGNTIYF
TRBV5-1	TRBJ2-1	.	TRBD2	TGCGCCAGCAGCCCCGATGTGGCGGGAGTCTACAATGAGCAGTTCTTC	CASSPDVAGVYNEQFF
TRBV7-8	TRBJ1-5	.	.	TGTGCCAGCAGCTTAGTCTACGGGCGGAGCAATCAGCCCCAGCATTTT	CASSLVYGRSNQPQHF
TRBV28	TRBJ1-2	few	.	TGTGCCAGCAGTTTTCGGGGACCCAATCCATTATATGGCTACACCTTC	CASSFRGPNPLYGYTF
TRBV18	TRBJ2-7	.	TRBD1	TGTGCCAGCTCACCGCCGGGACAGGGTCTCTACGAGCAGTACTTC	CASSPPGQGLYEQYF
TRBV7-3	TRBJ2-3	.	.	TGTGCCAGCAGCCCGAGGCCCGGGCGAACGCAGTATTTT	CASSPRPGRTQYF